One and the same sample provided the 32 T cell receptor beta chains below, sequenced in a study of cytomegalovirus exposure and HLA in healthy donors. Clones were read by immunoSEQ multiplex PCR, and TCRdb kept only the in-frame ones, dropping some. Of around 180,000 clones listed, roughly 86% are singletons. Sequenced: PBMCs. These receptors were collected from a woman aged 18-29 years in good health and CMV-seronegative.

The CDR3 DNA reads TGTGCCAGCAGTACCCAGGGGTGGAACACTGAAGCTTTCTTT. Encoded protein: CASSTQGWNTEAFF. The chain carries TRBV6-1 and TRBJ1-1; a possible D gene is TRBD1 (6 bases). CDR3 length: 14 residues. With 5 bases removed from V and 1 base from J, the gap between germline ends came to 11 bases. Germline CDR1 and CDR2: MNHNS and SASEGT.

The genes are TRBV5-1 and TRBJ1-1; possible D gene TRBD1, 6 bases. The CDR3 extends over 14 amino acids. V was shortened by 6 bases and J by 4 bases, with 16 bases between the two germline ends. Germline V lookup: CDR1 SGHRS, CDR2 YFSETQ. Written as DNA, the CDR3 is TGCGCCAGCATGGAGGGGGGGCTGAGCACTGAAGCTTTCTTT. Protein sequence: CASMEGGLSTEAFF.

V gene TRBV7-9 combines with J gene TRBJ2-3; D unclear. The germline CDR1 and CDR2 sequences are SEHNR and FQNEAQ (reference sequence). Trimming took 5 bases from V and 7 from J, leaving 16 bases between them. This CDR3 region has 14 residues. The CDR3 region has the DNA TGTGCCAGCAGCGCCTCCACCAAGCCCCATACGCAGTATTTT. Translated, it gives CASSASTKPHTQYF.

The chain uses TRBV19 and TRBJ1-2, with 7 positions matching TRBD1. The CDR3 covers 14 residues. V was pared by 2 bases and J by 7 bases, with 7 bases of the junction left unmatched. Germline-derived CDR1 and CDR2 are LNHDA and SQIVND (reference sequence). Here the CDR3 DNA reads TGTGCCAGTAGTATAAGGGGGCCGGACTCTGGCTACACCTTC. Translating it yields CASSIRGPDSGYTF.

The rearrangement uses TRBV19 and TRBJ2-3, with 7 bases matching TRBD2. CDR3 length: 15 residues. The V segment lost 11 bases and the J segment 2 bases; nucleotides outside the gene matches: 13. Germline V gives CDR1 LNHDA, CDR2 SQIVND (reference sequence). The CDR3 bases are TGTGCCGTTAGATATCGCGGGGGATTCACAGATACGCAGTATTTT. The encoded protein is CAVRYRGGFTDTQYF.

CDR3 amino acids: CASSLSTYEQYF. CDR3 in DNA: TGTGCCAGCAGCCTTAGCACCTACGAGCAGTACTTC. The V gene is TRBV7-2, the J gene TRBJ2-7; D not certain. The CDR3 contains 12 residues. V was shortened by 5 bases and J by 2 bases, with 7 bases between the two germline ends. Looked up from germline, CDR1 is SGHTA and CDR2 is FQGNSA. Drawing the rest from reference TRBV7-2 and TRBJ2-7, the complete variable domain is GAGVSQSPSNKVTEKGKDVELRCDPISGHTALYWYRQSLGQGLEFLIYFQGNSAPDKSGLPSDRFSAERTGGSVSTLTIQRTQQEDSAVYLCASSLSTYEQYFGPGTRLTVT.

The chain carries TRBV4-2 and TRBJ2-7, with 8 bases fitting TRBD2. The germline CDR1 and CDR2 sequences are LGHNA and YNFKEQ. The J segment lost 2 bases and the V segment lost 0 bases, leaving 3 bases of the junction unmatched. The length of the CDR3 is 15 residues. The CDR3 loop reads CASSQDPGGPYEQYF. CDR3 nucleotides: TGTGCCAGCAGCCAAGATCCGGGAGGGCCCTACGAGCAGTACTTC.

This sequence joins TRBV7-8 and TRBJ2-3; TRBD1 matches 8 bases. The length of the CDR3 is 16 residues. CDR1 is SGHVS and CDR2 is FQNEAQ in the germline V gene. Trimming took 6 bases from V and 9 from J; bases not matched to a gene: 17. CDR3 residues: CASRSMGQEIRGTQYF. CDR3 sequence (DNA): TGTGCCAGCAGGTCGATGGGACAGGAAATCAGGGGGACGCAGTATTTT.

The chain couples TRBV2 to TRBJ2-2; 7 nucleotides match TRBD2. V was clipped by 7 bases and J by 5 bases; unmatched bases: 13. In germline, CDR1 is SNHLY, CDR2 FYNNEI. The CDR3 contains 16 residues. The CDR3 sequence is CASTKPRLAETGELFF. Here the CDR3 DNA reads TGTGCCAGCACCAAACCCCGACTAGCAGAAACCGGGGAGCTGTTTTTT.

This clone was recorded only once. The J gene is TRBJ2-1, the V gene TRBV19, with 8 bases that match TRBD1. CDR3 size: 15 residues. In germline, CDR1 is LNHDA, CDR2 SQIVND (reference sequence). V shed 6 bases and J 2 bases; nucleotides not matched to a gene: 6. The CDR3 nucleotides are TGTGCCAGTAGCTTTGGGACAGGCACCTACAATGAGCAGTTCTTC. It encodes CASSFGTGTYNEQFF.

Comments on this clone: Germline is not matched at one junction end, which may reflect a read error. In the same sample, other DNA sequences code for this CDR3. This chain connects TRBV18 to TRBJ2-7; 7 bases align to TRBD1. The CDR3 covers 13 residues. Germline CDR1 KGHSH, CDR2 LQKENI. CDR3 residues: CASQQGRAYEQYF. The CDR3 coding sequence is TGTGCCAGCCAACAGGGGAGAGCCTATGAGCAGTACTTC. The full variable domain, its missing parts supplied by reference TRBV18 and TRBJ2-7, is NAGVMQNPRHLVRRRGQEARLRCSPMKGHSHVYWYRQLPEEGLKFMVYLQKENIIDESGMPKERFSAEFPKEGPSILRIQQVVRGDSAAYFCASQQGRAYEQYFGPGTRLTVT.

This sequence joins TRBV27 and TRBJ2-3; D is unresolved. V was pared by 6 bases and J by 1 base, with 8 bases between. The CDR3 sequence is 13 residues long. CDR1 is MNHEY and CDR2 is SMNVEV in the germline V gene (reference sequence). This chain's CDR3 is CASRPAGTDTQYF. As DNA, the CDR3 is TGTGCCAGCAGGCCGGCGGGCACAGATACGCAGTATTTT.

V gene TRBV14 combines with J gene TRBJ1-1; 8 nucleotides align to TRBD1. V dropped 4 bases and J dropped 4; count of bases not matched to a gene: 8. CDR3 size: 15 residues. In germline, CDR1 is SGHDN, CDR2 FVKESK. DNA of the CDR3: TGTGCCAGCAGCCCTGACAGGGGTGCAGGCACTGAAGCTTTCTTT. Its protein is CASSPDRGAGTEAFF.

J is TRBJ1-3 and V is TRBV7-9; D unclear. This CDR3 has 17 amino acids. Trimming cost V 4 bases and J 1 base, with 17 bases left between them. Germline V lookup: CDR1 SEHNR, CDR2 FQNEAQ (reference sequence). The CDR3 coding sequence is TGTGCCAGCAGCTCTCGGCTCAGCGAGGGTTCTGGAAACACCATATATTTT. Residues: CASSSRLSEGSGNTIYF.

The chain has TRBV4-2 and TRBJ2-7; 11 bases map to TRBD2. V was pared by 2 bases and J by 6 bases, with 9 bases of the junction left unmatched. Germline CDR1 is LGHNA and CDR2 is YNFKEQ. CDR3 length: 16 residues. CDR3 bases: TGTGCCAGCAGCCAACTTTTAGCGGGAGGGCCCGGCGAGCAGTACTTC. The encoded protein is CASSQLLAGGPGEQYF.

This chain joins TRBV30 and TRBJ2-3, with 11 bases that match TRBD2. Trimming removed 3 bases from V and 3 bases from J; junction bases left unmatched: 8. The CDR3 runs to 16 residues. Germline loops: CDR1 GTSNPN, CDR2 SVGIG (reference sequence). The CDR3 DNA is TGTGCCTGGAGCGACGTAGCGGGGGGGGTTACAGATACGCAGTATTTT. Its translation is CAWSDVAGGVTDTQYF.

This clone was seen only a few times. This chain connects TRBV9 to TRBJ2-7; D call uncertain. The V and J ends lost 3 bases and 0 bases respectively, with 4 bases between them. The germline V gene has CDR1 SGDLS and CDR2 YYNGEE. The CDR3 length is 12 residues. The CDR3 loop is CASSGDSYEQYF. As DNA, the CDR3 is TGTGCCAGCAGCGGCGACTCCTACGAGCAGTACTTC.

This clone was seen more than once but under ten times. V usage is TRBV5-4 and J usage is TRBJ1-6; D unclear. The germline gives CDR1 SGHNT, CDR2 YYREEE (reference sequence). Trimming took 1 base from V and 4 from J, leaving 6 bases between them. The CDR3 runs to 14 residues. The CDR3 sequence is CASSLTPYNSPLHF. CDR3 in DNA: TGTGCCAGCAGCTTGACACCTTATAATTCACCCCTCCACTTT.

The chain uses TRBV14 and TRBJ2-2; D ambiguous. The CDR3 extends over 16 amino acids. In germline, CDR1 is SGHDN, CDR2 FVKESK. The ends were cut back, 6 bases at V and 5 bases at J, with 19 bases in the middle. CDR3 loop: CASRTSLGHSTGELFF. In DNA, the CDR3 is TGTGCCAGCAGGACGTCCCTCGGCCACAGTACCGGGGAGCTGTTTTTT. Based on the CDR3 plus reference TRBV14 and TRBJ2-2, the full variable domain is EAGVTQFPSHSVIEKGQTVTLRCDPISGHDNLYWYRRVMGKEIKFLLHFVKESKQDESGMPNNRFLAERTGGTYSTLKVQPAELEDSGVYFCASRTSLGHSTGELFFGEGSRLTVL.

The chain links TRBV2 to TRBJ1-2; 8 nucleotides match TRBD1. The CDR3 has 12 amino acids. V trimming: 4 bases; J trimming: 12 bases; junction bases outside the gene matches: 7. Germline CDR1 SNHLY, CDR2 FYNNEI. CDR3 nucleotides: TGTGCCAGCAGTGCTGACAGGGGAACGAACACCTTC. Translation: CASSADRGTNTF.

This clone showed up just once. The CDR3 DNA sequence: TGCGCCAGCAGCACTAACGGTCCGGGGGACTATGGCTACACCTTC. It is translated as CASSTNGPGDYGYTF. This chain links TRBV5-1 with TRBJ1-2; tentatively, D is TRBD1 (5 bases). Between the trimmed V and J ends, which lost 4 bases and 3 bases, there was a span of 16 bases. Germline V lookup: CDR1 SGHRS, CDR2 YFSETQ. The CDR3 has 15 residues.

This clone has only one observation. J is TRBJ1-1 and V is TRBV4-1; D unclear. The V gene lost 6 bases and the J gene lost 7 bases, with 12 bases spanning the gap. The CDR3 runs to 12 residues. Germline-derived CDR1 and CDR2 are MGHRA and YSYEKL. As DNA, the CDR3 is TGCGCCAGCAGGGTTGAGGAGGGTGAAGCTTTCTTT. Translating gives CASRVEEGEAFF.

This clone is a singleton in its sample. The J gene is TRBJ1-4, the V gene TRBV11-2; D remains unclear. Germline V CDR1 and CDR2: SGHAT, FQNNGV. This CDR3 region has 18 residues. Between the trimmed V and J ends, which lost 0 bases and 0 bases, there was a span of 14 bases. CDR3 loop: CASSLDRAGRATNEKLFF. Here the CDR3 DNA reads TGTGCCAGCAGCTTAGATCGGGCGGGCCGAGCAACTAATGAAAAACTGTTTTTT.

J is TRBJ2-5 and V is TRBV7-7, with D perhaps TRBD1 (6 bases). The CDR3 runs to 15 residues. CDR1 and CDR2 (germline): SSHAT, FNYEAQ (reference sequence). V lost 5 bases and J 0 bases, leaving 13 bases between the germline ends. CDR3: CASSTGQSYQETQYF. The CDR3 region has the DNA TGTGCCAGCAGCACCGGACAGTCCTACCAAGAGACCCAGTACTTC.

The rearrangement joins TRBV6-1 to TRBJ2-3; 7 bases are a match to TRBD2. The CDR3 is 13 amino acids. V shed 8 bases, J shed 7 bases, and the junction held 9 bases outside the gene matches. Germline V CDR1 and CDR2: MNHNS, SASEGT. The CDR3 sequence: CASPDSSGHTQYF. The CDR3 DNA reads as TGTGCCAGCCCCGACTCTAGCGGCCATACGCAGTATTTT.

Turning to this clone: In the same sample, other DNA sequences code for this CDR3. This rearrangement joins TRBV6-1 to TRBJ1-1, with 10 bases identical to TRBD1. The CDR3 has 15 amino acids. Unmatched junction bases numbered 7, after V lost 4 bases and J lost 5 bases. Germline V CDR1 and CDR2: MNHNS, SASEGT. The CDR3: CASSAPDRGRTEAFF. CDR3 DNA: TGTGCCAGCAGTGCTCCTGACAGGGGGCGGACTGAAGCTTTCTTT.

This clone has only one observation. The chain carries TRBV18 and TRBJ1-1; 10 nucleotides match TRBD1. Germline CDR1 is KGHSH and CDR2 is LQKENI. This CDR3 contains 17 residues. The ends lost 3 bases at V and 5 bases at J; junction bases unmatched: 12. CDR3 residues: CASSPLSGQGSGTEAFF. In DNA form, the CDR3 reads TGTGCCAGCTCACCCCTTTCGGGACAGGGGAGTGGGACTGAAGCTTTCTTT.

The chain carries TRBV18 and TRBJ2-7; TRBD1 agrees at 10 bases. Germline values: CDR1 KGHSH, CDR2 LQKENI. Trimming took 3 bases from V and 2 from J; bases not matched to a gene: 7. The CDR3 covers 16 residues. The CDR3 DNA is TGTGCCAGCTCACCGGGACAGGGGAAAGGGACCTACGAGCAGTACTTC. Its protein product is CASSPGQGKGTYEQYF. Full variable domain (outside the CDR3, taken from reference TRBV18 and TRBJ2-7): NAGVMQNPRHLVRRRGQEARLRCSPMKGHSHVYWYRQLPEEGLKFMVYLQKENIIDESGMPKERFSAEFPKEGPSILRIQQVVRGDSAAYFCASSPGQGKGTYEQYFGPGTRLTVT.

This sequence joins TRBV2 and TRBJ1-3, with D unresolved. CDR3 length: 13 residues. Trimming took 9 bases from V and 0 from J, leaving 9 bases between them. Germline loops: CDR1 SNHLY, CDR2 FYNNEI. CDR3 amino acids: CASTRISGNTIYF. CDR3 in DNA: TGTGCCAGTACGAGAATCTCTGGAAACACCATATATTTT.

The V and J genes are TRBV30 and TRBJ1-4; TRBD1 is a possible D gene (6 bases). CDR1 and CDR2 from the germline V gene are GTSNPN and SVGIG (reference sequence). CDR3 size: 15 residues. Here the CDR3 reads CASKRTDRWDEKLFF. CDR3 sequence (DNA): TGTGCTTCGAAGAGAACTGACAGGTGGGATGAAAAACTGTTTTTT.

The chain recombines TRBV30 with TRBJ1-2; 10 nucleotides agree with TRBD1. The CDR3 covers 14 residues. Germline trimming cut 4 bases from V and 1 base from J; bases unmatched to any gene: 3. Per germline, CDR1 GTSNPN and CDR2 SVGIG (reference sequence). The CDR3 loop is CAWNRDRGNYGYTF. The CDR3, as DNA: TGTGCCTGGAACCGGGACAGGGGTAACTATGGCTACACCTTC.

This clone was counted once. The rearrangement joins TRBV5-1 to TRBJ1-1; perhaps TRBD1 as D (6 bases). The CDR3 totals 13 residues. Trimming left V 7 bases short and J 7 bases short, with 17 bases between. CDR1 is SGHRS, CDR2 YFSETQ, per germline. Written as DNA, the CDR3 is TGCGCCAGCGCGGTCTACAGGGTAGGTGAAGCTTTCTTT. Protein sequence: CASAVYRVGEAFF.